These T cell receptor beta chains were read from a single sample in a study of naive and memory T cell subsets. TCRdb passed the UMI-ligation and nested PCR reads through MiXCR, listing each CDR3 protein once. The sample holds tens of thousands of distinct CDR3 sequences; 10% to 15% are singletons and the top ten take approximately 0.94%. Sequencing used central memory CD4+ T cells from blood. Receptors were obtained from a human donor in good health. CDR3s leave out the opening cysteine and the closing phenylalanine or tryptophan.

TRBV2	TRBJ1-1	ASEGQTNTEAF
TRBV20-1	TRBJ2-3	SARDPAGGWPDTQY
TRBV20-1	TRBJ1-1	SASGTVINTEAF
TRBV7-9	TRBJ2-5	ASSPQGLETQY
TRBV24-1	TRBJ2-1	ATGASGRRSSYNEQF
TRBV5-4	TRBJ1-5	ASSKDQRNQPQH
TRBV19	TRBJ2-7	ASTFTGGTSYEQY
TRBV20-1	TRBJ1-1	SARRQLRAF
TRBV7-2	TRBJ2-7	ASSFGDTSTYEQY
TRBV29-1	TRBJ2-1	SVVTGLAENEQF
TRBV6-5	TRBJ1-2	ASRTGGGYGYT
TRBV10-3	TRBJ2-1	AIRTTMGLARRVPYNEQF
TRBV20-1	TRBJ2-1	SASRLAGRPGEQF
TRBV4-1	TRBJ2-7	ASSQREAEQY
TRBV4-2	TRBJ2-1	ASSPLTGGPGYEQF
TRBV20-1	TRBJ2-1	SAHHSRAGKYYNEQF
TRBV28	TRBJ1-6	ASSHTNSPLH